The sequence of this T cell receptor beta chain was determined in a study of PD-1 blockade in classical Hodgkin lymphoma. Study-wide findings and caveats: Baseline diversity in complete responders resembled that of newly diagnosed patients. Significantly greater TCR diversity emerged by C4D1 in CD4+ cells but not CD8+ cells.

Trimming cost V 3 bases and J 2 bases, with 23 bases left between them. The CDR3 loop spans 18 amino acids. Germline V gives CDR1 LNHNV, CDR2 YYDKDF (reference sequence). Every patient was affected by relapse after autologous stem cell transplantation, while exposure to brentuximab vedotin was not uniform. Profiling relied on immunoSEQ multiplex PCR, and the TCRdb table lists in-frame clones only, not all of them. This sample has 75,000 to 100,000 clones, with 81% found just once. To note about this clone: Its cognate antigen is unknown.

Sequences were derived from peripheral blood mononuclear cells (PBMCs), sampled before the second cycle of nivolumab. The chain is built from TRBV15 and TRBJ2-7, with a weak D call TRBD2 (6 bases). This sequence originates from a human donor with classical Hodgkin lymphoma. In DNA form, the CDR3 reads TGTGCCACCAGCAGCCCCCCTGGTAGAGCGGGCAATACCTACGAGCAGTACTTC. This translates into CATSSPPGRAGNTYEQYF.